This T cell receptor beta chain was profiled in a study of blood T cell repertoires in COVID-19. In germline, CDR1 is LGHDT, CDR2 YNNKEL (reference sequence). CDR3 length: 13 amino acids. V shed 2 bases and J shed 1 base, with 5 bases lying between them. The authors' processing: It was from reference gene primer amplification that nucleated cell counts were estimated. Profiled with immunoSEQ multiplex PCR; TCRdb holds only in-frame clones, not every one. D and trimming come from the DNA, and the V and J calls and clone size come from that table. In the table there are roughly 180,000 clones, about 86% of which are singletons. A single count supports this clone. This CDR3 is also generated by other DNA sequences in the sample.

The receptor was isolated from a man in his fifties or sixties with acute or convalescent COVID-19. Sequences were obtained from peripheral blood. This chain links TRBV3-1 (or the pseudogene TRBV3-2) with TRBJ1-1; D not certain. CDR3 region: CASSQSGNTEAFF. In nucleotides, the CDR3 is TGTGCCAGCAGCCAATCAGGGAACACTGAAGCTTTCTTT.